Listed below are T cell receptor beta chains from one sample, sequenced in a study of shared clonotypes between healthy human individuals. Some clones are missing from TCRdb's copy, which holds only in-frame ones; the method was immunoSEQ multiplex PCR. The sample lists about 690,000 clones; about 92% were seen once. The sample comprised memory CD8+ T cells from PBMCs. The receptors shown here come from a man younger than 30 in good health. Some clones in this sample may be carry-over from other donors' samples. Both conserved end residues are part of each CDR3. D genes are given only for firm matches. The size of a clone is reported for some rows only, either as once, few or many, or as a class for expanded clones.

J | V | D | size | DNA | CDR3
TRBJ2-7 | TRBV19 | . | . | TGTGCCAGTAGTTTCTCCACCGCAAGGGAGCAGTACTTC | CASSFSTAREQYF
TRBJ2-5 | TRBV10-3 | . | . | TGTGCCATCAGTGTTTCACTCCGACAGGAGCCTATAATGTACCAAGAGACCCAGTACTTC | CAISVSLRQEPIMYQETQYF
TRBJ2-1 | TRBV29-1 | . | . | TGCAGCGTTAGTCAGGGGCCGGAGCAGTTCTTC | CSVSQGPEQFF
TRBJ2-7 | TRBV9 | . | . | TGTGCCAGCAGCGTAGCTTCGGGCGAGCAGTACTTC | CASSVASGEQYF
TRBJ1-3 | TRBV27 | . | . | TGTGCCAGCAGTTTATCCAGAGACGGGAACACCATATATTTT | CASSLSRDGNTIYF
TRBJ1-4 | TRBV4-2 | . | . | TGTGCCAGCAGCTCAAGGTCCGAAAAACTGTTTTTT | CASSSRSEKLFF
TRBJ2-5 | TRBV27 | . | . | TGTGCCAGCAGCGGGAGTTTTGAGACCCAGTACTTC | CASSGSFETQYF
TRBJ2-1 | TRBV27 | . | . | TGTGCCAGCAGGGAATTCCGGGACCCATACAATGAGCAGTTCTTC | CASREFRDPYNEQFF
TRBJ1-2 | TRBV7-9 | TRBD1 | once | TGTGCCAGCAGCAGTACAGGGGTCAACGGCTACACCTTC | CASSSTGVNGYTF
TRBJ2-1 | TRBV6-1 | TRBD2 | . | TGTGCCAGCAGTGAAGGGGGGCTAGCGGGAGAATACAATGAGCAGTTCTTC | CASSEGGLAGEYNEQFF
TRBJ1-3 | TRBV7-6 | TRBD1 | . | TGTGCCAGCAGCTTAGCCTACGGACAGGCTCTTGTCGGAAACACCATATATTTT | CASSLAYGQALVGNTIYF
TRBJ2-5 | TRBV9 | . | . | TGTGCCAGCAGCCCAAACCCAACAGGGTGGGGAGAGACCCAGTACTTC | CASSPNPTGWGETQYF
TRBJ2-3 | TRBV9 | TRBD1 | few | TGTGCCAGCAGCACAGGCCAGGGGGCTGGGCCAGATACGCAGTATTTT | CASSTGQGAGPDTQYF
TRBJ2-7 | TRBV28 | TRBD1 | . | TGTGCCAGCAGTTTAGACAGGGGGTTATCCTACGAGCAGTACTTC | CASSLDRGLSYEQYF
TRBJ2-7 | TRBV27 | . | once | TGTGCCAGCAGTTTAGGGCCGGCCTACGAGCAGTACTTC | CASSLGPAYEQYF
TRBJ1-2 | TRBV27 | TRBD1 | . | TGTGCCAGCAGAGACAGGGGCGGATTGGGCTACACCTTC | CASRDRGGLGYTF
TRBJ2-5 | TRBV5-5 | TRBD1 | . | TGTGCCAGCGAACGGGACAGGGCTGTGGAGACCCAGTACTTC | CASERDRAVETQYF
TRBJ1-5 | TRBV19 | . | . | TGTGCCAGTACCGATCCCTGGGGGAGTCAGCCCCAGCATTTT | CASTDPWGSQPQHF
TRBJ2-2 | TRBV5-1 | . | . | TGCGCCAGCAGCTTTCAGCAGGGCCCTTCGAACACCGGGGAGCTGTTTTTT | CASSFQQGPSNTGELFF
TRBJ1-1 | TRBV19 | TRBD1 | few | TGTGCCAGTAGTATGACGGGACAGCATGAGGATAGCACTGAAGCTTTCTTT | CASSMTGQHEDSTEAFF
TRBJ2-7 | TRBV4-2 | . | . | TGTGCCAGCAGCCGCCCGGGGGAATTAAGCTCCTACGAGCAGTACTTC | CASSRPGELSSYEQYF
TRBJ2-7 | TRBV7-3 | TRBD1 | . | TGTGCCAGCAGCCCCGGGACAGGGTTTGACGAGCAGTACTTC | CASSPGTGFDEQYF
TRBJ1-4 | TRBV15 | . | once | TGTGCCACTACCGACGCCCCCCCAGAAAAACTGTTTTTT | CATTDAPPEKLFF
TRBJ2-1 | TRBV7-9 | TRBD1 | . | TGTGCCAGCAGCTCGACAGGGGTACCCTACAATGAGCAGTTCTTC | CASSSTGVPYNEQFF
TRBJ1-3 | TRBV9 | . | . | TGTGCCAGCAGCCCTCGGACTAAGGGAAACACCATATATTTT | CASSPRTKGNTIYF
TRBJ2-5 | TRBV6-1 | . | . | TGTGCCAGCAGCCTATACCCGTACCAAGAGACCCAGTACTTC | CASSLYPYQETQYF
TRBJ2-7 | TRBV10-3 | TRBD1 | . | TGTGCCATCAGTAGACCGGACAGGGGGGACGAGCAGTACTTC | CAISRPDRGDEQYF
TRBJ2-5 | TRBV6-1 | . | . | TGTGCCACTCAGGGGAGTTTCCAAGAGACCCAGTACTTC | CATQGSFQETQYF
TRBJ2-1 | TRBV4-3 | TRBD2 | . | TGCGCCAGCAGCCAAGGGCTAGCGGGAGGACCGTACAATGAGCAGTTCTTC | CASSQGLAGGPYNEQFF
TRBJ2-7 | TRBV5-1 | TRBD2 | . | TGCGCCAGCAGGCTAGCGGGGGCCTACGAGCAGTACTTC | CASRLAGAYEQYF
TRBJ1-1 | TRBV5-1 | . | . | TGCGCCAGCAAAAAGTCGCCGAGGAACACTGAAGCTTTCTTT | CASKKSPRNTEAFF
TRBJ2-7 | TRBV19 | . | . | TGTGCCAGTAGTATAGGTGAAAATCCACTGTACGAGCAGTACTTC | CASSIGENPLYEQYF
TRBJ1-5 | TRBV7-8 | . | . | TGTGCCAGCAGCCCCCGGGATAGCAATCAGCCCCAGCATTTT | CASSPRDSNQPQHF
TRBJ2-7 | TRBV7-8 | TRBD2 | . | TGTGCCAGCAGACTCGTGGCGGGAGGTTTCCACGAGCAGTACTTC | CASRLVAGGFHEQYF
TRBJ1-2 | TRBV25-1 | . | . | TGTGCCAGCAGTGAATGGGGGTCGGGGTATGGCTACACCTTC | CASSEWGSGYGYTF
TRBJ2-1 | TRBV9 | . | . | TGTGCCAGCAGCCCTCATCTAGGGCTAGCATCAAATGAGCAGTTCTTC | CASSPHLGLASNEQFF
TRBJ2-2 | TRBV27 | . | . | TGTGCCAGCAGTTTATCGTACCGAGCCGGGGAGCTGTTTTTT | CASSLSYRAGELFF
TRBJ2-2 | TRBV27 | . | . | TGTGCCAGCAGCCCCCAGGTTGTAGGCACCGGGGAGCTGTTTTTT | CASSPQVVGTGELFF
TRBJ1-5 | TRBV7-8 | . | . | TGTGCCAGCAGCTCCTCGGCCGGGGGTATCAATCAGCCCCAGCATTTT | CASSSSAGGINQPQHF
TRBJ2-3 | TRBV15 | TRBD2 | few | TGTGCCACCAGCCGCGGACTAGCGGACACAGATACGCAGTATTTT | CATSRGLADTDTQYF
TRBJ1-2 | TRBV28 | . | . | TGTGCCAGCAGTTTGGGGTTATTCTATGGCTACACCTTC | CASSLGLFYGYTF
TRBJ2-7 | TRBV27 | . | . | TGTGCCAGCAGTTTTGGGTTTAGCGCCTACGAGCAGTACTTC | CASSFGFSAYEQYF
TRBJ1-2 | TRBV27 | . | . | TGTGCCAGCAGTTTATCCCCAGGCTCGGGGCTGTCTAACTATGGCTACACCTTC | CASSLSPGSGLSNYGYTF
TRBJ2-7 | TRBV15 | . | . | TGTGCCACCAGCAGAGAGAGCAACGGCGAGCAGTACTTC | CATSRESNGEQYF
TRBJ2-7 | TRBV7-3 | . | . | TGTGCCAGCAGCCCCGGACTCCGGGACGAGCAGTACTTC | CASSPGLRDEQYF
TRBJ1-2 | TRBV21-1 | . | . | TGTGCCAGCAGCGAAAAGTGGGGTGGGGGACAGCAAAACTATGGCTACACCTTC | CASSEKWGGGQQNYGYTF
TRBJ2-1 | TRBV9 | . | . | TGTGCCAGCAGCGTAGAGAGCTCTCATGAGCAGTTCTTC | CASSVESSHEQFF
TRBJ2-3 | TRBV13 | TRBD2 | . | TGTGCCAGCAGCCCCACCGGGGGGACTAGCGGACATCTTAGCACAGATACGCAGTATTTT | CASSPTGGTSGHLSTDTQYF
TRBJ2-7 | TRBV28 | . | . | TGTGCCAGCAGCCCGGGGCCCTACGAGCAGTACTTC | CASSPGPYEQYF
TRBJ2-7 | TRBV6-1 | . | . | TGTGCCAGCGTCAGTTTGAAGTTGGGGTACTACGAGCAGTACTTC | CASVSLKLGYYEQYF
TRBJ2-7 | TRBV6-5 | TRBD2 | . | TGTGCCAGCAGCCTACTAGCGGGATCTACCTACGAGCAGTACTTC | CASSLLAGSTYEQYF
TRBJ2-4 | TRBV6-6 | . | . | TGTGCCAGCAGTTACCCCCGTAACGGAGCCAAAAACATTCAGTACTTC | CASSYPRNGAKNIQYF
TRBJ2-1 | TRBV27 | . | . | TGTGCCAGCAGTTTTGGGGGGTCAAGTGAGCAGTTCTTC | CASSFGGSSEQFF
TRBJ2-3 | TRBV2 | . | . | TGTGCCAGCAGTGAACCCGGGATCGGGTATACGCAGTATTTT | CASSEPGIGYTQYF
TRBJ2-7 | TRBV29-1 | . | once | TGCAGCGTACAAAATCTGGGCATCGAGCAGTACTTC | CSVQNLGIEQYF
TRBJ1-1 | TRBV19 | . | . | TGTGCCAGTAGGCCGGGGGAAGGGGGCACTGAAGCTTTCTTT | CASRPGEGGTEAFF
TRBJ2-1 | TRBV9 | TRBD2 | . | TGTGCCAGCAGCCAAGACGCTAGCGGCTACAATGAGCAGTTCTTC | CASSQDASGYNEQFF
TRBJ2-5 | TRBV29-1 | . | . | TGCAGCGTTGAGTCTAGCGAAGAGACCCAGTACTTC | CSVESSEETQYF